Below, one T cell receptor beta chain is given with its context. The data are from a study of shared clonotypes between healthy human individuals. Trimming stripped 8 bases from V and 3 bases from J, with 10 bases between. This CDR3 comprises 12 residues. Germline-derived CDR1 and CDR2 are MDHEN and SYDVKM. Clones were read by immunoSEQ multiplex PCR, and TCRdb kept only the in-frame ones, dropping some. The data contain 1 million to 1.3 million clones, about 80% of them singletons. What was sequenced was memory CD4+ T cells from PBMCs. Subset defined: CD45RA-negative fraction. This TCR derives from a man in his late teens or twenties in good health. Some clones in this sample may be carry-over from other donors' samples. This rearrangement joins TRBV28 to TRBJ1-1; D unclear. The CDR3 DNA reads TGTGCCAGCCGGCTAGGACACACTGAAGCTTTCTTT. The encoded protein is CASRLGHTEAFF. Filled out from reference TRBV28 and TRBJ1-1, the complete variable domain reads DVKVTQSSRYLVKRTGEKVFLECVQDMDHENMFWYRQDPGLGLRLIYFSYDVKMKEKGDIPEGYSVSREKKERFSLILESASTNQTSMYLCASRLGHTEAFFGQGTRLTVV.